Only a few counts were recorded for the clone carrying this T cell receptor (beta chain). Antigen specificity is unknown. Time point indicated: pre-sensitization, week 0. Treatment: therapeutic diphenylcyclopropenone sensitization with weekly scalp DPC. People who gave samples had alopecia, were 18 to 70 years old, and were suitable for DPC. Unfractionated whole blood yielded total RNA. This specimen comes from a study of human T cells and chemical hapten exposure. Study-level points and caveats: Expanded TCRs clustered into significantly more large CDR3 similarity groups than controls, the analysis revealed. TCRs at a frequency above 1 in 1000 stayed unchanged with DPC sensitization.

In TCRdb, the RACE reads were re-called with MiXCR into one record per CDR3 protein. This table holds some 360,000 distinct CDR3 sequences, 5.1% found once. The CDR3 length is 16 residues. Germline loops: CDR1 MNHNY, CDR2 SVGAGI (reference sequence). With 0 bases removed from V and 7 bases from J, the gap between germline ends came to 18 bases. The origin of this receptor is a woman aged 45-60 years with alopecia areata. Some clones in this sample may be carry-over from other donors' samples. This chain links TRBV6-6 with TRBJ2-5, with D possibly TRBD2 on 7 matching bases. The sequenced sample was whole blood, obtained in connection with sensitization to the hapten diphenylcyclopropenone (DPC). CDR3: CASSYSAPSGGGTQYF. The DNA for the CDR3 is TGTGCCAGCAGTTACTCGGCGCCTAGCGGAGGGGGGACCCAGTACTTC.